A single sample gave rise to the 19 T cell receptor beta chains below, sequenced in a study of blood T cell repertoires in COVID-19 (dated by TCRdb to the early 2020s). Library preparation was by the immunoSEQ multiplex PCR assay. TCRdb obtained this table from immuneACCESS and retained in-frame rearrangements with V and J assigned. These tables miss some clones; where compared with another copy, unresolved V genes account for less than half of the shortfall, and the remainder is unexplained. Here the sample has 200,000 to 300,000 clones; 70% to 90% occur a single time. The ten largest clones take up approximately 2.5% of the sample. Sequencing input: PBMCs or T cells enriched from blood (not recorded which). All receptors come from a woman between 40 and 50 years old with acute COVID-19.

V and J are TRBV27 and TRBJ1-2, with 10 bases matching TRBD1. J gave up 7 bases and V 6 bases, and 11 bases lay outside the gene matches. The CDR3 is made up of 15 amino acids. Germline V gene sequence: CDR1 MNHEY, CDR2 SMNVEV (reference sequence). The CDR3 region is CASRPRGTGATGYTF. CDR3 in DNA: TGTGCCAGCAGACCCCGAGGGACAGGGGCTACTGGCTACACCTTC.

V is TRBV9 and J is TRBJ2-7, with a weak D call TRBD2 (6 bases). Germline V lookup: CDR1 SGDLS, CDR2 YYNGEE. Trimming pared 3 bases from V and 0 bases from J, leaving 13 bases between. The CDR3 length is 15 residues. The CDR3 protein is CASSAGDSFSYEQYF. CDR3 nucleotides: TGTGCCAGCAGCGCTGGGGACTCGTTCTCCTACGAGCAGTACTTC.

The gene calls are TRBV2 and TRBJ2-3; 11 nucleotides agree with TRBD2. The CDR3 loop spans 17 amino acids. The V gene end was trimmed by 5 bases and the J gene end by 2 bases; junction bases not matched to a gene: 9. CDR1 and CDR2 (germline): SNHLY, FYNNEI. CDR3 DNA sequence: TGTGCCAGCAGTCAGCTTCTAGCGGGGGGCCCCACAGATACGCAGTATTTT. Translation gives CASSQLLAGGPTDTQYF.

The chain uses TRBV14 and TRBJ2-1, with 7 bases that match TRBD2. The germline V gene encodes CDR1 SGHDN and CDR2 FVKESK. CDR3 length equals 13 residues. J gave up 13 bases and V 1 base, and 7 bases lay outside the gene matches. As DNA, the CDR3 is TGTGCCAGCAGCCAAGGACTAGCCTTTATACAGTTCTTC. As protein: CASSQGLAFIQFF. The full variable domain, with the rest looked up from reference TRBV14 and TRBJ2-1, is EAGVTQFPSHSVIEKGQTVTLRCDPISGHDNLYWYRRVMGKEIKFLLHFVKESKQDESGMPNNRFLAERTGGTYSTLKVQPAELEDSGVYFCASSQGLAFIQFFGPGTRLTVL.

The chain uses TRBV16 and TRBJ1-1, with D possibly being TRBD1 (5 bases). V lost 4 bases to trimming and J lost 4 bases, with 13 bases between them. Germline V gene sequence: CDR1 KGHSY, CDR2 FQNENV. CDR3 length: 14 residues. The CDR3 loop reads CASSPSLGRTEAFF. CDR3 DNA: TGTGCCAGCAGCCCGTCCCTGGGGCGCACTGAAGCTTTCTTT.

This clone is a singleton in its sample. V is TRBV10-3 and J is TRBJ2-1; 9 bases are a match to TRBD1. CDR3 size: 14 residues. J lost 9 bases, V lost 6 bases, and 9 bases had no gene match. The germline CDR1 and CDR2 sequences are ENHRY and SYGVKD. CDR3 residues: CAISRQGEKVEQFF. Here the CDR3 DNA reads TGTGCCATCAGCCGACAGGGGGAAAAGGTTGAGCAGTTCTTC.

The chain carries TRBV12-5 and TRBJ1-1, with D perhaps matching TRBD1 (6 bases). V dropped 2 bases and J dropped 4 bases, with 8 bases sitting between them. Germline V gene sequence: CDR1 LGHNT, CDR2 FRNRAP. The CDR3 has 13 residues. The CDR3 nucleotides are TGTGCTAGTGGTTTGCAGGGGACCACTGAAGCTTTCTTT. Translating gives CASGLQGTTEAFF.

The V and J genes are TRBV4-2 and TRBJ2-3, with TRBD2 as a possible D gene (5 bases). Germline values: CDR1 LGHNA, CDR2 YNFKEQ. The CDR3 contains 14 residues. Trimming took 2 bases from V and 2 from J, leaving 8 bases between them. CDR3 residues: CASSQMTITDTQYF. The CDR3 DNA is TGTGCCAGCAGCCAAATGACTATCACAGATACGCAGTATTTT.

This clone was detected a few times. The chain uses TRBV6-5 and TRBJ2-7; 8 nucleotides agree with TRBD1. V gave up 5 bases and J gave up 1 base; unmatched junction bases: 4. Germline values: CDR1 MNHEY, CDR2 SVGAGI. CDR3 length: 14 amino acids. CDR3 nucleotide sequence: TGTGCCAGCAGTCCCCGGGACAGGTCCTACGAGCAGTACGTC. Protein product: CASSPRDRSYEQYV.

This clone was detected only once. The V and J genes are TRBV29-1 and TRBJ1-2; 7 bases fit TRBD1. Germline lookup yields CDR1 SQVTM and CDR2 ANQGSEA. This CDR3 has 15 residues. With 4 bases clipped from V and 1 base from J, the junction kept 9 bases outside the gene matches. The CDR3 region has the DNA TGCAGCGTTGCCAGGGACAGTAACCTTAACTATGGCTACACCTTC. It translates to CSVARDSNLNYGYTF.

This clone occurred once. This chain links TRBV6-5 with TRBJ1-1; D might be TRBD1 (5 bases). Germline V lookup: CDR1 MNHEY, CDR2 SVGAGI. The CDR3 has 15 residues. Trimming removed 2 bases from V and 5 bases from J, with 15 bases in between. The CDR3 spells CASSYGTAGGTEAFF. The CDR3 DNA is TGTGCCAGCAGTTACGGGACCGCCGGGGGGACTGAAGCTTTCTTT.

The CDR3 loop reads CASSQSPGEQFF. The CDR3, as DNA: TGTGCCAGCAGCCAAAGTCCGGGTGAGCAGTTCTTC. This chain connects TRBV3-1 (or the pseudogene TRBV3-2) to TRBJ2-1, with D hard to call. The germline V gene has CDR1 LGHDT and CDR2 YNNKEL (reference sequence). Trimming took 2 bases from V and 9 from J, leaving 8 bases between them. The CDR3 has 12 residues.

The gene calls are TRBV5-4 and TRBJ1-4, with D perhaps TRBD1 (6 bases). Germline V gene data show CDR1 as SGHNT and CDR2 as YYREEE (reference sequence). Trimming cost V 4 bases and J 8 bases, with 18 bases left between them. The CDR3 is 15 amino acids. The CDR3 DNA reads TGTGCCAGCAGCACGAACAGGGACCGGAGGGAAAAACTGTTTTTT. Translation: CASSTNRDRREKLFF.

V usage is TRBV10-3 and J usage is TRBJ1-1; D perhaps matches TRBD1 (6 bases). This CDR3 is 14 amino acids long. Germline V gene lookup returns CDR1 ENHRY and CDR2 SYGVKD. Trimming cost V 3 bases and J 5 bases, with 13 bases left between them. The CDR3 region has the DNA TGTGCCATCAGTGAACAGGGAGAAGGGACTGAAGCTTTCTTT. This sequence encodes CAISEQGEGTEAFF.

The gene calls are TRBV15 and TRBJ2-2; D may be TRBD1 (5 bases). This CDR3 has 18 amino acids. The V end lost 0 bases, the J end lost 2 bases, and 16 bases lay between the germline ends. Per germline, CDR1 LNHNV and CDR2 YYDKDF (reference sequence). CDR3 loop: CATSRDQGQPSNTGELFF. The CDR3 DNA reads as TGTGCCACCAGCAGAGATCAAGGACAACCGTCCAACACCGGGGAGCTGTTTTTT.

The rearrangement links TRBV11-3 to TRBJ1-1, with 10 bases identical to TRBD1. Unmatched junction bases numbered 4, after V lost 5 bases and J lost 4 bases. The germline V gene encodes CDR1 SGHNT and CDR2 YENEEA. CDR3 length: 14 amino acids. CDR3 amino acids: CASSDRGQGTEAFF. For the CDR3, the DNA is TGTGCCAGCAGCGACAGGGGGCAGGGCACTGAAGCTTTCTTT.

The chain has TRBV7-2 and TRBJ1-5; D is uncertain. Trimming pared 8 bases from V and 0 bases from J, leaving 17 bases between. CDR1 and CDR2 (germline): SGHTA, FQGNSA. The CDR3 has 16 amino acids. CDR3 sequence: CASAQLGGYSNQPQHF. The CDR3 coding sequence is TGTGCCAGCGCCCAACTGGGAGGCTATAGCAATCAGCCCCAGCATTTT.

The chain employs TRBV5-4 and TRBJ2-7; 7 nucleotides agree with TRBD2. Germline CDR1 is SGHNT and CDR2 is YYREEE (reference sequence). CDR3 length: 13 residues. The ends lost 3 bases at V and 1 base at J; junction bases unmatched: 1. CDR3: CASSSAGSYEQYV. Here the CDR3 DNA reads TGTGCCAGCAGCTCAGCGGGGTCCTACGAGCAGTACGTC.

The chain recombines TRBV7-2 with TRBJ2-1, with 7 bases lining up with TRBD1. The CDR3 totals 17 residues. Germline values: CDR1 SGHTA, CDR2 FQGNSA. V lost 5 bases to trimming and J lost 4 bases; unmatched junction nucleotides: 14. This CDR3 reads CASSASGTALRYNEQFF. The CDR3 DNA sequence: TGTGCCAGCAGCGCGTCCGGGACAGCATTGAGGTACAATGAGCAGTTCTTC.